Below are 32 T cell receptor beta chains sequenced from a single sample in a study of T cell clonality in common variable immunodeficiency. The protocol was immunoSEQ multiplex PCR, while the TCRdb copy is restricted to in-frame clones and leaves out a portion. Listed for the sample are tens of thousands of clones, none seen a single time. Sequencing used peripheral blood mononuclear cells. The source is a person between 18 and 70 years old in good health.

Many counts were recorded for this clone. The read finishes 3 residues shy of the CDR3 end, and the germline J gene is used to complete it. The gene calls are TRBV7-3 and TRBJ2-7; 11 bases line up with TRBD2. Germline loops: CDR1 SGHTA, CDR2 FQGTGA. This CDR3 is 13 amino acids long. Germline trimming cut 3 bases from V and 6 bases from J; bases unmatched to any gene: 1. The CDR3 reads CASSFGLAGEQYF. The CDR3 bases that were read are TGTGCCAGCAGCTTCGGACTAGCGGGCGAG.

This clone was picked up many times. The sequence runs out 3 residues before the end of the CDR3; the remainder is reconstructed from the germline J gene. The chain combines TRBV20-1 with TRBJ1-5; possibly TRBD1 for D (5 bases). With 3 bases removed from V and 7 bases from J, the gap between germline ends came to 13 bases. This CDR3 comprises 13 residues. Germline CDR1 and CDR2: DFQATT and SNEGSKA (reference sequence). The sequenced part of the CDR3 DNA is TGCAGTGCTAGTGAAGGGGAGTGGCAGCCC. Its protein is CSASEGEWQP. The CDR3 as a whole reads CSASEGEWQPQHF.

With regard to this clone: The missing CDR3 end, 3 residues past where the read stops, is filled in from the germline J gene. The chain combines TRBV2 with TRBJ2-1; TRBD2 is a possible D gene (7 bases). The CDR3 consists of 14 residues. CDR1 is SNHLY and CDR2 is FYNNEI in the germline V gene. Trimming pared 7 bases from V and 4 bases from J, leaving 14 bases between. The CDR3 spells CASKGGGLYNEQFF. CDR3 bases read: TGTGCCAGCAAGGGGGGGGGTCTTTACAATGAG.

This clone was seen repeatedly, ten times or more. The read ends 3 residues shy of where the CDR3 ends; the end is completed using the germline J gene. This chain connects TRBV9 to TRBJ2-5; 7 nucleotides line up with TRBD1. V was pared by 4 bases and J by 2 bases, with 11 bases of the junction left unmatched. The V gene's germline CDR1 is SGDLS and CDR2 YYNGEE. The CDR3 contains 16 residues. CDR3 DNA (partial): TGTGCCAGCAGCTCGCAAGGACAGGATTATCAAGAGACC. Translating it yields CASSSQGQDYQET. From start to end, the CDR3 is CASSSQGQDYQETQYF.

At least ten counts were recorded for this clone. The read ends 3 residues early relative to the CDR3; the germline J gene fills the gap. The chain combines TRBV5-4 with TRBJ2-5; 8 positions match TRBD2. The CDR3 is 15 amino acids. Trimming took 0 bases from V and 6 from J; bases not matched to a gene: 7. Germline CDR1 is SGHNT and CDR2 is YYREEE (reference sequence). The CDR3 DNA, read in part, is TGTGCCAGCAGCTTGGGGAGCGGGAGTTTGCAGACC. This gives the protein CASSLGSGSLQT. The full CDR3 protein reads CASSLGSGSLQTQYF.

This clone was seen many times. The sequenced part of the CDR3 DNA is TGTGCCAGCAGTGAAGGGACAGGGGCCACAGATACG. This translates into CASSEGTGATDT. The full-length CDR3 reads as CASSEGTGATDTQYF. This rearrangement joins TRBV2 to TRBJ2-3; 9 bases are a match to TRBD1. The read gets to within 3 residues of the CDR3 end, and the germline J gene fills in the rest. The CDR3 sequence is 15 residues long. With 1 base clipped from V and 2 bases from J, the junction kept 1 base outside the gene matches. CDR1 and CDR2 from the germline V gene are SNHLY and FYNNEI.

This clone was counted ten times or more. From the germline J gene comes the end of the CDR3, since the read stops 3 residues before it. The V and J genes are TRBV12-5 and TRBJ2-5; D is undetermined. The CDR3 covers 14 residues. CDR1 is LGHNT and CDR2 is FRNRAP in the germline V gene. Trimming shortened V by 0 bases and J by 5 bases, and 10 bases separated the two germline ends. The sequenced CDR3 bases are TGTGCTAGTGGTTTGGTTAGTAGCTGGGAGACC. Residues: CASGLVSSWET. The complete CDR3 reads CASGLVSSWETQYF.

This clone has a count of ten or more. The read terminates 3 residues before the CDR3 end, so the remaining end is supplied by the germline J gene. The chain uses TRBV28 and TRBJ2-5; 11 bases are a match to TRBD2. The CDR3 is made up of 16 amino acids. Germline CDR1 and CDR2: MDHEN and SYDVKM. Losses at the gene ends were 4 bases for V and 4 bases for J; bases not matched to a gene: 8. CDR3 loop: CASSSTLAGGRETQYF. The sequenced CDR3 bases are TGTGCCAGCAGTTCCACCCTAGCGGGAGGAAGAGAGACC.

This clone was seen repeatedly, ten times or more. The sequence runs out 3 residues before the end of the CDR3; the remainder is reconstructed from the germline J gene. The chain links TRBV5-1 to TRBJ2-3; 11 nucleotides line up with TRBD2. This CDR3 comprises 16 residues. The V gene end was trimmed by 4 bases and the J gene end by 4 bases; junction bases not matched to a gene: 8. Germline V lookup: CDR1 SGHRS, CDR2 YFSETQ. CDR3: CASSPETSGIADTQYF. CDR3 DNA (partial): TGCGCCAGCAGCCCGGAGACTAGCGGGATAGCAGATACG.

In this sample, this clone turned up many times. CDR3 DNA (partial): TGTGCCGGCTTGGGACAACGCTTCTCTGGGGCCAACGTC. As protein: CAGLGQRFSGANV. The entire CDR3 protein is CAGLGQRFSGANVLTF. The genes are TRBV30 and TRBJ2-6, with D possibly matching TRBD1 (6 bases). Read data end 3 residues before the CDR3 end; the end is taken from the germline J gene. Per the germline V gene, CDR1 is GTSNPN and CDR2 is SVGIG (reference sequence). CDR3 length: 16 residues. Deletions cut 8 bases from V and 0 bases from J, with 17 bases between.

At least ten counts were recorded for this clone. The sequenced fragment ends 3 residues before the CDR3 boundary, so the rest is inferred from the germline J gene. The chain couples TRBV20-1 to TRBJ1-2; D is ambiguous. The CDR3 covers 16 residues. CDR1 is DFQATT, CDR2 SNEGSKA, per germline (reference sequence). The CDR3 bases that were read are TGCAGTGCTAGACACGCCCCCATTTCGTCTCCTCGGGGC. Translating it yields CSARHAPISSPRG. The entire CDR3 reads CSARHAPISSPRGYTF.

This clone was counted many times. The CDR3 is cut off 3 residues early in the read; its end comes from the germline J gene. The chain has TRBV5-1 and TRBJ1-4; a weak D match, TRBD1 (5 bases). V was trimmed by 4 bases and J by 8 bases, leaving 18 bases between them. The germline gives CDR1 SGHRS, CDR2 YFSETQ. This CDR3 contains 15 residues. CDR3 sequence reads: CASSPRIGGREKLFF. The sequenced part of the CDR3 DNA is TGCGCCAGCAGCCCTCGGATCGGGGGGAGAGAAAAA.

In this sample, this clone turned up many times. The sequence runs out 3 residues before the end of the CDR3; the remainder is reconstructed from the germline J gene. The chain links TRBV6-2 or TRBV6-3 to TRBJ2-3; 11 bases agree with TRBD2. J gave up 3 bases and V 3 bases, and 2 bases lay outside the gene matches. Germline lookup yields CDR1 MNHEY and CDR2 SVGEGT. The CDR3 length is 15 residues. The sequenced part of the CDR3 DNA is TGTGCCAGCAGTTATAGCGGGGGGGTAACAGATACG. Translating it yields CASSYSGGVTDT. The entire CDR3 reads CASSYSGGVTDTQYF.

This clone was found many times. Sequencing ends 3 residues short of the CDR3 end; the germline J gene provides the rest. The chain recombines TRBV20-1 with TRBJ2-7; 9 bases are shared with TRBD1. V dropped 0 bases and J dropped 2; count of bases not matched to a gene: 5. Per germline, CDR1 DFQATT and CDR2 SNEGSKA (reference sequence). There are 15 residues in the CDR3. CDR3 amino acids: CSARDPRQGAYEQYF. The covered CDR3 bases are TGCAGTGCTAGAGACCCACGACAGGGGGCCTACGAG.

This clone was found many times. The read comes to an end 3 residues before the CDR3 does, leaving the germline J gene to fill in the end. This chain links TRBV4-2 with TRBJ2-2, with 9 bases that match TRBD2. Germline values: CDR1 LGHNA, CDR2 YNFKEQ. V shed 0 bases, J shed 6 bases, and the junction held 8 bases outside the gene matches. CDR3 length: 17 residues. The sequenced CDR3 bases are TGTGCCAGCAGCCAAGAGGTCTCAGGCGGGGGGGCCGGGGAG. It translates to CASSQEVSGGGAGE. The full CDR3 protein is CASSQEVSGGGAGELFF.

This clone was picked up many times. The CDR3 is cut off 3 residues early in the read; its end comes from the germline J gene. The rearrangement uses TRBV7-9 and TRBJ2-7, with D maybe TRBD1 (6 bases). Trimming took 5 bases from V and 4 from J, leaving 15 bases between them. In germline, CDR1 is SEHNR, CDR2 FQNEAQ (reference sequence). The CDR3 is 14 residues long. The CDR3 reads CASSRQADRYEQYF. CDR3 bases read: TGTGCCAGCAGCCGACAGGCCGATCGGTACGAG.

This clone was picked up many times. The read terminates 3 residues before the CDR3 end, so the remaining end is supplied by the germline J gene. This chain links TRBV6-4 with TRBJ1-5; D ambiguous. Germline assignment: CDR1 MRHNA and CDR2 SNTAGT. The germline V and J ends were trimmed by 6 bases and 1 base, with 7 bases remaining between them. This CDR3 comprises 13 residues. The CDR3 DNA, read in part, is TGTGCCAGCAGCGCGGAGAGCAATCAGCCC. Protein sequence: CASSAESNQP. The CDR3 in full is CASSAESNQPQHF.

This clone was observed many times. The sequenced CDR3 bases are TGTGCCAGCAGTTACACAGGACTAGCGCTCAATGAG. Amino acid sequence: CASSYTGLALNE. The whole CDR3 protein reads CASSYTGLALNEQFF. J is TRBJ2-1 and V is TRBV6-2 or TRBV6-3; 9 bases align to TRBD2. Read data end 3 residues before the CDR3 end; the end is taken from the germline J gene. Looked up from germline, CDR1 is MNHEY and CDR2 is SVGEGT. The CDR3 covers 15 residues. V trimming: 2 bases; J trimming: 6 bases; junction bases outside the gene matches: 5.

This clone has a handful of counts. The read is 3 residues too short to cover the CDR3 end, so that end is filled in from the germline J gene. The V call is TRBV7-9, the J call TRBJ1-2; the D is unclear. Trimming removed 1 base from V and 1 base from J, with 7 bases in between. This CDR3 contains 14 residues. The germline V gene encodes CDR1 SEHNR and CDR2 FQNEAQ (reference sequence). The DNA read from the CDR3 is TGTGCCAGCAGCTTAGTCCCCATTAACTATGGC. Protein product: CASSLVPINYG. The full-length CDR3 reads as CASSLVPINYGYTF.

This clone was counted many times. The read terminates 3 residues ahead of where the CDR3 ends, so the germline J gene completes it. This chain joins TRBV28 and TRBJ2-7, with D uncertain. The germline gives CDR1 MDHEN, CDR2 SYDVKM. V was pared by 3 bases and J by 4 bases, with 10 bases between. CDR3 length: 13 residues. The chain's CDR3 is CASSFSSAYEQYF. Incomplete CDR3 DNA: TGTGCCAGCAGTTTCAGTTCTGCATACGAG. The full variable domain, in which reference TRBV28 and TRBJ2-7 provide the parts outside the CDR3, is DVKVTQSSRYLVKRTGEKVFLECVQDMDHENMFWYRQDPGLGLRLIYFSYDVKMKEKGDIPEGYSVSREKKERFSLILESASTNQTSMYLCASSFSSAYEQYFGPGTRLTVT.

This clone was seen repeatedly, ten times or more. The read ends 3 residues shy of where the CDR3 ends; the end is completed using the germline J gene. V is TRBV10-3 and J is TRBJ2-1; 7 bases are a match to TRBD1. Germline values: CDR1 ENHRY, CDR2 SYGVKD. V was pared by 0 bases and J by 9 bases, with 5 bases of the junction left unmatched. The length of the CDR3 is 14 residues. The CDR3 reads CAISESKGAFEQFF. The sequenced part of the CDR3 DNA is TGTGCCATCAGTGAGTCGAAGGGGGCCTTTGAG.

This clone appeared many times. The read stops 3 residues short of the end of the CDR3; the missing end is completed from the germline J gene. The chain combines TRBV5-1 with TRBJ2-1; D may be TRBD1 (5 bases). The CDR3 is 12 amino acids. Germline V gene data show CDR1 as SGHRS and CDR2 as YFSETQ. V lost 4 bases and J 9 bases, leaving 11 bases between the germline ends. CDR3 protein: CASSNRQPEQFF. The DNA read from the CDR3 is TGCGCCAGCAGCAATAGACAGCCTGAG.

This clone was seen repeatedly, ten times or more. Coverage ceases 3 residues before the CDR3 finishes, and the germline J gene fills in the end. In the same sample, other DNA sequences code for this CDR3. The chain is built from TRBV5-1 and TRBJ1-1, with D perhaps matching TRBD1 (6 bases). Per germline, CDR1 SGHRS and CDR2 YFSETQ. Trimming removed 1 base from V and 4 bases from J, with 14 bases in between. The CDR3 is 15 amino acids. The CDR3 bases that were read are TGCGCCAGCAGCTTGTTGGGGGCAGGGGTCACTGAA. Protein product: CASSLLGAGVTE. The complete CDR3 reads CASSLLGAGVTEAFF.

This clone has a count of ten or more. The read terminates 3 residues ahead of where the CDR3 ends, so the germline J gene completes it. The rearrangement joins TRBV19 to TRBJ2-1; D might be TRBD2 (5 bases). Between the trimmed V and J ends, which lost 3 bases and 6 bases, there was a span of 9 bases. CDR1 is LNHDA and CDR2 is SQIVND in the germline V gene (reference sequence). The CDR3 has 13 amino acids. Here the CDR3 reads CASSIPGSNEQFF. The covered CDR3 bases are TGTGCCAGTAGTATTCCGGGGAGCAATGAG.

At least ten counts were recorded for this clone. The CDR3 end lies 3 residues beyond the end of the read and is filled in from the germline J gene. The V call is TRBV10-1, the J call TRBJ1-4, with D possibly being TRBD1 (5 bases). The CDR3 extends over 14 amino acids. V was trimmed by 8 bases and J by 6 bases, leaving 16 bases between them. Germline loops: CDR1 WNHNN, CDR2 SYGVQD (reference sequence). The CDR3 region is CASPQGGAYEKLFF. The DNA read from the CDR3 is TGCGCCAGCCCTCAGGGCGGAGCATATGAAAAA.

This clone was counted only a few times. Read coverage stops 3 residues before the CDR3 terminus; the germline J gene supplies the remainder. The chain links TRBV7-2 to TRBJ1-2; D perhaps matches TRBD1 (5 bases). Germline CDR1 is SGHTA and CDR2 is FQGNSA. This CDR3 is built from 14 residues. CDR3 loop: CASSPPWGDYDYTF. CDR3 DNA, as far as it was read: TGTGCCAGCAGCCCTCCTTGGGGGGACTACGAC.

This clone was seen ten or more times. Read coverage stops 3 residues before the CDR3 terminus; the germline J gene supplies the remainder. The rearrangement uses TRBV15 and TRBJ2-2; TRBD2 is a possible D gene (7 bases). Trimming stripped 0 bases from V and 4 bases from J, with 15 bases between. CDR1 is LNHNV and CDR2 is YYDKDF in the germline V gene (reference sequence). The CDR3 covers 17 residues. The CDR3 DNA, read in part, is TGTGCCACCAGCAGAGATGTTGGGGGGGCATCCACCGGGGAG. Translated: CATSRDVGGASTGE. The full CDR3 protein reads CATSRDVGGASTGELFF. Using reference TRBV15 and TRBJ2-2 for the parts outside the CDR3, the full variable domain is DAMVIQNPRYQVTQFGKPVTLSCSQTLNHNVMYWYQQKSSQAPKLLFHYYDKDFNNEADTPDNFQSRRPNTSFCFLDIRSPGLGDTAMYLCATSRDVGGASTGELFFGEGSRLTVL.

This clone was observed many times. The read stops 3 residues short of the end of the CDR3; the missing end is completed from the germline J gene. V and J are TRBV20-1 and TRBJ1-2; tentatively, D is TRBD1 (6 bases). V was trimmed by 6 bases and J by 4 bases, leaving 12 bases between them. There are 12 residues in the CDR3. In germline, CDR1 is DFQATT, CDR2 SNEGSKA (reference sequence). The CDR3 bases that were read are TGCAGTGCCGTAGGAGGGGGCTATGGC. Its translation: CSAVGGGYG. The complete CDR3 protein is CSAVGGGYGYTF.

This clone was counted at least ten times. The covered CDR3 bases are TGCAGTGCTAGCGAGCGGGAGCCCTACGAG. Its translation: CSASEREPYE. The entire CDR3 protein reads CSASEREPYEQYF. The J gene is TRBJ2-7, the V gene TRBV20-1; 8 bases match TRBD2. Read sequence stops 3 residues before the CDR3 end, and the germline J gene provides the missing end. This CDR3 comprises 13 residues. J was trimmed by 2 bases and V by 3 bases; bases with no gene match: 3. In germline, CDR1 is DFQATT, CDR2 SNEGSKA (reference sequence).

At least ten counts were recorded for this clone. The read terminates 3 residues ahead of where the CDR3 ends, so the germline J gene completes it. The rearrangement uses TRBV29-1 and TRBJ2-1, with 8 bases lining up with TRBD2. The length of the CDR3 is 15 residues. V dropped 4 bases and J dropped 2; count of bases not matched to a gene: 7. Germline V gene data show CDR1 as SQVTM and CDR2 as ANQGSEA. The covered CDR3 bases are TGCAGCGTTGCCTTAGCGGGGCTGGCCTACAATGAG. Protein product: CSVALAGLAYNE. The complete CDR3 sequence is CSVALAGLAYNEQFF.

This clone has at least ten counts. Read coverage stops 3 residues before the CDR3 terminus; the germline J gene supplies the remainder. This rearrangement joins TRBV11-2 to TRBJ1-2, with no clear D. V gave up 3 bases and J gave up 5 bases, with 13 bases separating them. CDR3 length: 14 residues. Per germline, CDR1 SGHAT and CDR2 FQNNGV. Incomplete CDR3 DNA: TGTGCCAGCAGCTTCGGGGTTAGTGGATATGGC. It specifies CASSFGVSGYG. The entire CDR3 is CASSFGVSGYGYTF.

This clone was detected many times. Read data end 3 residues before the CDR3 end; the end is taken from the germline J gene. This chain joins TRBV6-2 or TRBV6-3 and TRBJ2-1, with 11 bases lining up with TRBD2. Unmatched junction bases numbered 4, after V lost 8 bases and J lost 4 bases. This CDR3 is built from 14 residues. The germline gives CDR1 MNHEY, CDR2 SVGEGT. The CDR3 is CASSGTSGYNEQFF. The sequenced CDR3 bases are TGTGCCAGCTCCGGGACTAGCGGTTACAATGAG.